The 18 T cell receptor beta chains reported below all come from one sample, sequenced in a study of blood T cell repertoires in COVID-19 (TCRdb year 2020). Libraries were constructed by the immunoSEQ multiplex PCR assay. This is the immuneACCESS table as TCRdb keeps it, with only in-frame sequences that have V and J called. A part of the clones is gone; compared with another copy, unresolved V genes explain less than half, and the rest is unexplained. Present in this sample are more than 200,000 clones, 80% to 90% of which were seen just once. The ten top clones hold roughly 3.7% of the sample. The sequenced sample was PBMCs or T cells enriched from blood (not recorded which). The receptors were gathered from a woman in her 30s who had been exposed to COVID-19.

This chain links TRBV9 with TRBJ1-6, with D maybe TRBD1 (5 bases). CDR3 length: 13 amino acids. Germline V gene sequence: CDR1 SGDLS, CDR2 YYNGEE. V was pared by 4 bases and J by 7 bases, with 9 bases between. The CDR3, as DNA: TGTGCCAGCAGCCCCCGACAGAATTCACCCCTCCACTTT. Protein product: CASSPRQNSPLHF. Based on the CDR3 plus reference TRBV9 and TRBJ1-6, the full variable domain is DSGVTQTPKHLITATGQRVTLRCSPRSGDLSVYWYQQSLDQGLQFLIQYYNGEERAKGNILERFSAQQFPDLHSELNLSSLELGDSALYFCASSPRQNSPLHFGNGTRLTVT.

The chain recombines TRBV7-9 with TRBJ2-2, with 13 bases lining up with TRBD2. The CDR3 has 18 amino acids. Trimming removed 5 bases from V and 0 bases from J; junction bases left unmatched: 6. CDR1 is SEHNR, CDR2 FQNEAQ, per germline (reference sequence). The CDR3 DNA reads TGTGCCAGCAGCCCCTGGACTAGCGGGAGATCGAACACCGGGGAGCTGTTTTTT. This gives the protein CASSPWTSGRSNTGELFF.

This chain connects TRBV21-1 to TRBJ1-5; the table's TRBD1 call for D was not verified on the DNA. TRBV21-1 is reported as a pseudogene. The CDR3 length is 17 residues. DNA of the CDR3: TGTGCCACTCCGGTCCGGGACAGTCGTCGTAGCAATCAGCCCCAGCATTTT. Protein product: CATPVRDSRRSNQPQHF.

The V and J genes are TRBV2 and TRBJ1-2; 7 nucleotides agree with TRBD1. This CDR3 is 14 amino acids long. Germline V gene lookup returns CDR1 SNHLY and CDR2 FYNNEI. The V gene end was trimmed by 0 bases and the J gene end by 7 bases; junction bases not matched to a gene: 5. The CDR3 coding sequence is TGTGCCAGCAGTGAAGCATCAGGGGGGACTGGCTACACCTTC. Translation: CASSEASGGTGYTF.

This chain connects TRBV28 to TRBJ1-1; D remains unclear. The CDR3 spans 12 residues. V lost 5 bases and J 8 bases, leaving 12 bases between the germline ends. Germline values: CDR1 MDHEN, CDR2 SYDVKM. CDR3 DNA sequence: TGTGCCAGCAGTACGAACATGGTAGAAGCTTTCTTT. It encodes CASSTNMVEAFF.

V is TRBV5-1 and J is TRBJ2-1; 10 bases match TRBD1. This CDR3 has 14 residues. Losses at the gene ends were 3 bases for V and 4 bases for J; bases not matched to a gene: 1. The germline CDR1 and CDR2 sequences are SGHRS and YFSETQ. The CDR3 bases are TGCGCCAGCAGCTGGACAGGGGGGTACAATGAGCAGTTCTTC. This sequence encodes CASSWTGGYNEQFF. Based on the CDR3 plus reference TRBV5-1 and TRBJ2-1, the full variable domain is KAGVTQTPRYLIKTRGQQVTLSCSPISGHRSVSWYQQTPGQGLQFLFEYFSETQRNKGNFPGRFSGRQFSNSRSEMNVSTLELGDSALYLCASSWTGGYNEQFFGPGTRLTVL.

This chain uses TRBV9 with TRBJ2-5; 9 nucleotides agree with TRBD2. V shed 3 bases and J 4 bases; nucleotides not matched to a gene: 4. CDR3 size: 14 residues. CDR1 is SGDLS and CDR2 is YYNGEE in the germline V gene. CDR3 region: CASSELAGGETQYF. The DNA of the CDR3 is TGTGCCAGCAGCGAACTAGCGGGTGGAGAGACCCAGTACTTC.

The chain has TRBV7-9 and TRBJ1-1; D not certain. Deletions cut 2 bases from V and 3 bases from J, with 10 bases between. The germline V gene encodes CDR1 SEHNR and CDR2 FQNEAQ (reference sequence). CDR3 size: 14 residues. Written as DNA, the CDR3 is TGTGCCAGCAGCTTAAACCGCGGTGACACTGAAGCTTTCTTT. Translation: CASSLNRGDTEAFF.

This clone has just a few counts. The rearrangement uses TRBV6-7 and TRBJ1-2; 8 bases are a match to TRBD1. TRBV6-7 is treated as an ORF (open reading frame) with a function not yet certain. The length of the CDR3 is 14 residues. V lost 2 bases and J lost 5; bases outside the gene matches: 4. The CDR3 DNA reads as TGTGCCAGCAGTTACCGGGACAGGAAGTATGGCTACACCTTC. Translation gives CASSYRDRKYGYTF.

Concerning this clone itself: The sample carries other DNA sequences with the same CDR3. J is TRBJ2-1 and V is TRBV5-1, with 8 positions matching TRBD2. From germline, CDR1 is SGHRS and CDR2 YFSETQ. The length of the CDR3 is 14 residues. Losses at the gene ends were 0 bases for V and 6 bases for J; bases not matched to a gene: 2. Here the CDR3 reads CASSLVAGSNEQFF. CDR3 bases: TGCGCCAGCAGCTTGGTAGCGGGAAGCAATGAGCAGTTCTTC.

The chain couples TRBV5-3 to TRBJ1-6; possible D gene TRBD1, 5 bases. TRBV5-3 is treated as an ORF (open reading frame) with a function not yet certain. Between the trimmed V and J ends, which lost 4 bases and 4 bases, there was a span of 9 bases. CDR3 length: 14 amino acids. This chain's CDR3 is CARSPTVYNSPLHF. CDR3 nucleotides: TGTGCCAGAAGCCCGACAGTATATAATTCACCCCTCCACTTT.

The rearrangement joins TRBV7-3 to TRBJ2-2; D gene unclear. The ends were cut back, 1 base at V and 1 base at J, with 4 bases in the middle. Germline V CDR1 and CDR2: SGHTA, FQGTGA. The CDR3 length is 14 residues. This CDR3 is CASSLNRNTGELFF. CDR3 bases: TGTGCCAGCAGCTTAAATCGGAACACCGGGGAGCTGTTTTTT.

This clone occurred once. This chain links TRBV6-5 with TRBJ2-5, with D possibly being TRBD1 (6 bases). The ends were cut back, 4 bases at V and 2 bases at J, with 11 bases in the middle. CDR1 and CDR2 from the germline V gene are MNHEY and SVGAGI. This CDR3 comprises 14 residues. CDR3 loop: CASSSTGSQETQYF. The CDR3 DNA sequence: TGTGCCAGCAGTTCCACAGGGTCTCAAGAGACCCAGTACTTC.

The V gene is TRBV5-4, the J gene TRBJ1-4; D remains unclear. The CDR3 has 15 amino acids. V lost 3 bases to trimming and J lost 2 bases, with 11 bases between them. The germline V gene encodes CDR1 SGHNT and CDR2 YYREEE (reference sequence). CDR3 in amino acids: CASSYELGTNEKLFF. The DNA of the CDR3 is TGTGCCAGCAGCTACGAACTGGGCACTAATGAAAAACTGTTTTTT.

The V and J genes are TRBV10-3 and TRBJ2-3; D perhaps matches TRBD2 (7 bases). Looked up from germline, CDR1 is ENHRY and CDR2 is SYGVKD. V lost 3 bases, J lost 10 bases, and 17 bases lay in between. This CDR3 is built from 14 residues. In DNA form, the CDR3 reads TGTGCCATCAGTGAAGACCCGGGGGGCCGTGCGCAGTATTTT. Its translation: CAISEDPGGRAQYF.

CDR3 region: CASSWRTGEQYF. The CDR3 DNA is TGTGCCAGCAGTTGGAGGACAGGCGAGCAGTACTTC. This sequence joins TRBV28 and TRBJ2-7, with 7 nucleotides matching TRBD1. The germline V gene encodes CDR1 MDHEN and CDR2 SYDVKM. The junction had 3 bases not matched to a gene; V was cut back by 4 bases and J by 6 bases. The CDR3 has 12 amino acids.

The V gene is TRBV9, the J gene TRBJ2-3; D possibly corresponds to TRBD1 (6 bases). With 3 bases removed from V and 2 bases from J, the gap between germline ends came to 31 bases. The CDR3 is 21 amino acids. Germline CDR1 is SGDLS and CDR2 is YYNGEE. In DNA form, the CDR3 reads TGTGCCAGCAGCGCCCCCGACAGGAGAAAACCCGACGACACACACACAGATACGCAGTATTTT. The encoded protein is CASSAPDRRKPDDTHTDTQYF.

Details on this clone: The identical CDR3 is also encoded by other nucleotide sequences in the sample. The gene calls are TRBV19 and TRBJ2-7, with 8 bases lining up with TRBD1. The J segment lost 4 bases and the V segment lost 3 bases, leaving 5 bases of the junction unmatched. Germline-derived CDR1 and CDR2 are LNHDA and SQIVND (reference sequence). CDR3 length: 14 amino acids. CDR3 DNA sequence: TGTGCCAGTAGTATCCAGGGGGCTCCGTACGAGCAGTACTTC. The encoded protein is CASSIQGAPYEQYF.